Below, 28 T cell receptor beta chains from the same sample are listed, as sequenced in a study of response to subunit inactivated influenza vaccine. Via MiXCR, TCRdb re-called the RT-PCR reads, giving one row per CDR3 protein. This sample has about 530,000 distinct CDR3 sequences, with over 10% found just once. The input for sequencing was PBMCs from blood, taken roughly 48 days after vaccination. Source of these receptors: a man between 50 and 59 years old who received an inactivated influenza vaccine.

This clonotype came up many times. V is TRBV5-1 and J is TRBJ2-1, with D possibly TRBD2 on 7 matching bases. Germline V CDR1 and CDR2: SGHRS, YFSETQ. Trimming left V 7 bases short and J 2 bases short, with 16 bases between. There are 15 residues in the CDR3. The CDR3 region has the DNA TGCGCCAGCGAAAAGGGGGGGGACCCCTACAATGAGCAGTTCTTC. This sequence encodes CASEKGGDPYNEQFF.

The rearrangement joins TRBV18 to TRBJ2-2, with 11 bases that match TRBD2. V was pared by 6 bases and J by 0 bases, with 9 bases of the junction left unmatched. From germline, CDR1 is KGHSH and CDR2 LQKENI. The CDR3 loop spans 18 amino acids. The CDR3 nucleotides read TGTGCCAGCTCCCACGGACTAGCGGGCAACGCGAACACCGGGGAGCTGTTTTTT. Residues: CASSHGLAGNANTGELFF.

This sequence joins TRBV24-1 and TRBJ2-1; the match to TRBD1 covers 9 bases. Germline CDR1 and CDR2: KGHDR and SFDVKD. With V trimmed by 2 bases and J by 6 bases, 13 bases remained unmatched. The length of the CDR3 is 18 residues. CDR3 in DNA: TGTGCCACCAGTGATTCACTATCCGGGACAGGGTTGGGCAATGAGCAGTTCTTC. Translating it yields CATSDSLSGTGLGNEQFF.

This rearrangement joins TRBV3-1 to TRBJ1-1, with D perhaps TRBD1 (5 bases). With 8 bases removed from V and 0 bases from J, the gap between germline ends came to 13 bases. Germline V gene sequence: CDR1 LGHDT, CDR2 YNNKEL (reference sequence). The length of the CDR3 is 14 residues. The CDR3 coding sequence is TGTGCCAGCCGCCGGGGCAGTATGAACACTGAAGCTTTCTTT. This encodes CASRRGSMNTEAFF.

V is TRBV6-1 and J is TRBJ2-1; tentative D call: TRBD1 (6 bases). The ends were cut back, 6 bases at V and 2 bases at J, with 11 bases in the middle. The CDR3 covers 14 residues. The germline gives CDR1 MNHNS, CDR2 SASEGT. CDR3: CASSRQAAYNEQFF. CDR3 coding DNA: TGTGCCAGCAGCCGACAGGCTGCCTACAATGAGCAGTTCTTC.

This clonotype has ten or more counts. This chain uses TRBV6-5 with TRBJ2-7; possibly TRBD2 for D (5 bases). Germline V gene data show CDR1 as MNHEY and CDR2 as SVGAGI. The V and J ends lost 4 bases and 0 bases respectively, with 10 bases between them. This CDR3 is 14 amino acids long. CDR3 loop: CASSFFGSSYEQYF. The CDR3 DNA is TGTGCCAGCAGTTTTTTTGGGAGCTCCTACGAGCAGTACTTC.

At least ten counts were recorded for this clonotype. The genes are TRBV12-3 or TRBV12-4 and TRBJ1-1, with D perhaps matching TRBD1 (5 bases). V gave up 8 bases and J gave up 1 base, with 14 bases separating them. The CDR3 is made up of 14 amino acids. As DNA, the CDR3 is TGTGCCAGCCTGCCCCAGGGTAGGAACACTGAAGCTTTCTTT. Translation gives CASLPQGRNTEAFF.

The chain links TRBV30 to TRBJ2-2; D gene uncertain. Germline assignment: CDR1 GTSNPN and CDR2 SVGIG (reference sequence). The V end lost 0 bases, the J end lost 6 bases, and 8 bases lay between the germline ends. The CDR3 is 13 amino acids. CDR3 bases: TGTGCCTGGAGTGTGGCTGGGCCCGGGGAGCTGTTTTTT. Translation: CAWSVAGPGELFF.

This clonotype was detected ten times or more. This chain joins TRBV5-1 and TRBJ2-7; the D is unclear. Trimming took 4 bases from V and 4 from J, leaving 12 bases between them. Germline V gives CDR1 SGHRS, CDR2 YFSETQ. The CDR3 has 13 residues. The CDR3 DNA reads TGCGCCAGCAGCGCACTACAGAGATACGAGCAGTACTTC. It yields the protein CASSALQRYEQYF.

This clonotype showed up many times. The CDR3: CASSSLAPQRYNEQFF. In DNA form, the CDR3 reads TGTGCCAGCAGCTCTCTAGCGCCCCAGCGCTACAATGAGCAGTTCTTC. The gene calls are TRBV7-2 and TRBJ2-1, with D possibly matching TRBD2 (6 bases). V shed 4 bases and J shed 3 bases, with 16 bases lying between them. The CDR3 length is 16 residues. Germline lookup yields CDR1 SGHTA and CDR2 FQGNSA.

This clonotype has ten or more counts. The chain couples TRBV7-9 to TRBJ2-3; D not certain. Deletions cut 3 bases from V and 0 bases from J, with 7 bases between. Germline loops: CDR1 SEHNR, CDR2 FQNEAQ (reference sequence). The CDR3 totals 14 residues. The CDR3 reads CASSFQGSTDTQYF. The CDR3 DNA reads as TGTGCCAGCAGCTTCCAAGGCAGCACAGATACGCAGTATTTT.

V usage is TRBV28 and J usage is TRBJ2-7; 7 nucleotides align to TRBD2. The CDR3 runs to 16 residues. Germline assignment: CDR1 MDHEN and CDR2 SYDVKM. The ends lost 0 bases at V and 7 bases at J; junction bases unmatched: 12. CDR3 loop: CASSLWGETGEGEQYF. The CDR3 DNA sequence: TGTGCCAGCAGTTTATGGGGGGAGACGGGGGAGGGGGAGCAGTACTTC.

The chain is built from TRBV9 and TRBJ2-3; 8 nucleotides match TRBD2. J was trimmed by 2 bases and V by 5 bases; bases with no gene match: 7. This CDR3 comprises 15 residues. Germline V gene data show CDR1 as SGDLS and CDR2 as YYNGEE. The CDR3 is CASRRAGVNTDTQYF. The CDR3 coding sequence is TGTGCCAGCAGAAGAGCGGGAGTAAACACAGATACGCAGTATTTT.

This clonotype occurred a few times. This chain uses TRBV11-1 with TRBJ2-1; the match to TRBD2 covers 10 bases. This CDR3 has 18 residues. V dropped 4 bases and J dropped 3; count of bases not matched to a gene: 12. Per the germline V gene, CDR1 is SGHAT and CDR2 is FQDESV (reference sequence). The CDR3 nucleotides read TGTGCCAGCAGCTCGCGCCCGGGACTAGCGCCCGACTACAATGAGCAGTTCTTC. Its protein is CASSSRPGLAPDYNEQFF.

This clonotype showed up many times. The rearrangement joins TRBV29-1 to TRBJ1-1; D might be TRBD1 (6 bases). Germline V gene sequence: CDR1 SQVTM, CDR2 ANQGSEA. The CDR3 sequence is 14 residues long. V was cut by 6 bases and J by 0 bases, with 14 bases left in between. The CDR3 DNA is TGCAGCGTCGCACCACAGGGTTTGAACACTGAAGCTTTCTTT. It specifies CSVAPQGLNTEAFF.

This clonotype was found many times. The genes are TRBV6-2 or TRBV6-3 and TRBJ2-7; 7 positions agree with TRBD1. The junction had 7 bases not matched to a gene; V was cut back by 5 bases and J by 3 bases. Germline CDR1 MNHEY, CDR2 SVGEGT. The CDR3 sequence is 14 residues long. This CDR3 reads CASSVGQLLYEQYF. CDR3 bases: TGTGCCAGCAGTGTGGGACAGTTACTCTACGAGCAGTACTTC.

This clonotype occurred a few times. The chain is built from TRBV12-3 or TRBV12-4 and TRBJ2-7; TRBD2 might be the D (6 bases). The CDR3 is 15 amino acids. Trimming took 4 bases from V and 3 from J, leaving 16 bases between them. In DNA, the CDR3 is TGTGCCAGCAGTTCCGCGGCGGGGTTGGGCTACGAGCAGTACTTC. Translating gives CASSSAAGLGYEQYF.

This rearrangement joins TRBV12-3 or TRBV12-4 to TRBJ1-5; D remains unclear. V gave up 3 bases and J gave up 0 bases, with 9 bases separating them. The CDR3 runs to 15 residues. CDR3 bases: TGTGCCAGCAGTTTGCGGCGGAATAGCAATCAGCCCCAGCATTTT. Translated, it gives CASSLRRNSNQPQHF.

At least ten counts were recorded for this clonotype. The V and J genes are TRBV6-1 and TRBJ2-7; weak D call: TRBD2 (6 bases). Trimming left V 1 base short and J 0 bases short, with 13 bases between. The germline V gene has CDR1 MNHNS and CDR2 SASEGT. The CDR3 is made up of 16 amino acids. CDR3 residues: CASSEGVGTPSYEQYF. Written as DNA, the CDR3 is TGTGCCAGCAGTGAAGGAGTCGGGACTCCCTCCTACGAGCAGTACTTC.

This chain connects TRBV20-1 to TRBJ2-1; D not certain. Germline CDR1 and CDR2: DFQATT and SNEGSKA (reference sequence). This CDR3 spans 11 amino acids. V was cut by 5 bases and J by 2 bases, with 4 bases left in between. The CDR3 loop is CSAGTYNEQFF. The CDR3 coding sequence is TGCAGTGCTGGGACCTACAATGAGCAGTTCTTC.

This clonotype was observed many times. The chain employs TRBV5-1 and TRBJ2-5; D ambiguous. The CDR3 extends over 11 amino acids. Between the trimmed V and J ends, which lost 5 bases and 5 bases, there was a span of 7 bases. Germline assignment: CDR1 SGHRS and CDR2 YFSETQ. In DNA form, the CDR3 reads TGCGCCAGCAGAGAGGCGGAGACCCAGTACTTC. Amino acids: CASREAETQYF.

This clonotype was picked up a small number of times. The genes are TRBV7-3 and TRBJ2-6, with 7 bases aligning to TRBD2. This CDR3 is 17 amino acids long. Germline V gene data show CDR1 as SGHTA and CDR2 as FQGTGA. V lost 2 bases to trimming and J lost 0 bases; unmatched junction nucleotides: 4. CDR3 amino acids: CASSLGGSYSGANVLTF. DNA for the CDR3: TGTGCCAGCAGCTTAGGCGGGAGCTACTCTGGGGCCAACGTCCTGACTTTC.

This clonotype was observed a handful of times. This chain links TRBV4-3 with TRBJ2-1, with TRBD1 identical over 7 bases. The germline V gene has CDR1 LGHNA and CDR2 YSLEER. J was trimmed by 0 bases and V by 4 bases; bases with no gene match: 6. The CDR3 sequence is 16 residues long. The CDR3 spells CASSRLGGLSYNEQFF. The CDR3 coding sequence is TGCGCCAGCAGCCGGCTAGGGGGCCTCTCCTACAATGAGCAGTTCTTC.

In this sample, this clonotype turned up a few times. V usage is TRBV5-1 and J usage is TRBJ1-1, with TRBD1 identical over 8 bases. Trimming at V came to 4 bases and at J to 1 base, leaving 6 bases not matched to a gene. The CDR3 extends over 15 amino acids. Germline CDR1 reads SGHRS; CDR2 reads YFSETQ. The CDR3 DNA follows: TGCGCCAGCAGCCCGTTGACAGGGGCGAACACTGAAGCTTTCTTT. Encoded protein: CASSPLTGANTEAFF. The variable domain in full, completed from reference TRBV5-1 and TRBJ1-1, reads KAGVTQTPRYLIKTRGQQVTLSCSPISGHRSVSWYQQTPGQGLQFLFEYFSETQRNKGNFPGRFSGRQFSNSRSEMNVSTLELGDSALYLCASSPLTGANTEAFFGQGTRLTVV.

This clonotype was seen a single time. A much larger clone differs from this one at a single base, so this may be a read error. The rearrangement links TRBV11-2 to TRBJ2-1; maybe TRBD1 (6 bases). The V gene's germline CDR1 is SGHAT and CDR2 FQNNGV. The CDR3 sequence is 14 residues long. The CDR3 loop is CASSFGQSYNEQLF. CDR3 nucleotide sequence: TGTGCCAGCAGCTTTGGACAGTCTTACAATGAGCAGCTCTTC.

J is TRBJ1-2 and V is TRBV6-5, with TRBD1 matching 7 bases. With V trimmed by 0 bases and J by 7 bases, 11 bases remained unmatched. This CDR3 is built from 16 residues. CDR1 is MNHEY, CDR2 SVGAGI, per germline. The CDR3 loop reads CASSYSTGQGVAGYTF. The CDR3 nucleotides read TGTGCCAGCAGTTACTCGACGGGGCAGGGGGTTGCTGGCTACACCTTC.

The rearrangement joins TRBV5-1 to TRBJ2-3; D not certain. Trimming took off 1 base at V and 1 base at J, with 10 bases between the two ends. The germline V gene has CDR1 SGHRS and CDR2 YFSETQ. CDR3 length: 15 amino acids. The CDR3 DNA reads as TGCGCCAGCAGCTTGACCCGGCCGGGCACAGATACGCAGTATTTT. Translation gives CASSLTRPGTDTQYF.

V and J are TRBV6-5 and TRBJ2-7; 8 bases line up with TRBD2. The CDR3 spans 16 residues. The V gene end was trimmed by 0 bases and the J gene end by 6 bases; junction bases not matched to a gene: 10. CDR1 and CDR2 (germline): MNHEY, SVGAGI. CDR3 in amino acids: CASSYSNPGLGVEQYF. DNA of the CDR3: TGTGCCAGCAGTTACTCGAATCCGGGACTAGGTGTCGAGCAGTACTTC.